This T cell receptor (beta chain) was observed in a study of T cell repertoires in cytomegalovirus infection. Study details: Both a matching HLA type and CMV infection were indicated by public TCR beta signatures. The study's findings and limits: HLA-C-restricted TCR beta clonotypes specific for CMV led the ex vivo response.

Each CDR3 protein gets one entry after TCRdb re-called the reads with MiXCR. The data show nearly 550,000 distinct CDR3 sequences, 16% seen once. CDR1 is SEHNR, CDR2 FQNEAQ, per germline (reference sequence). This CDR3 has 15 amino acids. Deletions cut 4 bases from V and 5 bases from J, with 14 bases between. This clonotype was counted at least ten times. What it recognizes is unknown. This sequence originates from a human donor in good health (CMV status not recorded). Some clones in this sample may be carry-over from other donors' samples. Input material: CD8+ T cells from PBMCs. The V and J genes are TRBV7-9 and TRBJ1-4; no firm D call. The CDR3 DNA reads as TGTGCCAGCAGCTCCCCGGGAAAATCGAATGAAAAACTGTTTTTT. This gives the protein CASSSPGKSNEKLFF. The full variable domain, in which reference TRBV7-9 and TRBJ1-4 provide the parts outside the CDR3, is DTGVSQNPRHKITKRGQNVTFRCDPISEHNRLYWYRQTLGQGPEFLTYFQNEAQLEKSRLLSDRFSAERPKGSFSTLEIQRTEQGDSAMYLCASSSPGKSNEKLFFGSGTQLSVL.